This T cell receptor beta chain was profiled in a study of metastatic and nonmetastatic thyroid tumors. At the level of the study: Comparison of repertoires was carried out across blood and tumor or nodule tissue from malignant and benign thyroid patients. Study-wide points: In both blood and tumor samples, TCR beta diversity was reported significantly higher for malignant than benign nodules.

All patients reached thyroid surgery having received no treatment beforehand. About this clone itself: The antigen is undetermined. At one end, the junction sequence differs from germline, possibly due to a read error.

Using MiXCR, TCRdb reanalyzed the PCR reads. Among about 82,000 clones listed, roughly an eighth were seen once. Germline CDR1 reads MNHNS; CDR2 reads SASEGT. The CDR3 covers 16 residues. Source material: tumor tissue. This sequence originates from a female donor with papillary thyroid cancer or a benign thyroid nodule (not recorded which). Some clones in this sample may be carry-over from other donors' samples. This sequence joins TRBV6-1 and TRBJ2-5, with 14 bases that match TRBD2. CDR3 residues: CASSSGTSGRTETKYF. In DNA form, the CDR3 reads TGTGCCAGCAGCTCGGGGACTAGCGGGAGAACGGAGACCAAGTACTTC.